This T cell receptor (beta chain) was retrieved from a study of blood T cell repertoires in COVID-19. Across the study: The United States, Italy and Spain were the sources of the acute and convalescent COVID-19 samples. PBMCs, B-cell-depleted T cells, or T cells provided the cDNA or gDNA that made up the material.

In germline, CDR1 is MNHEY, CDR2 SMNVEV (reference sequence). The CDR3 runs to 15 residues. V lost 4 bases, J lost 9 bases, and 19 bases lay in between. This table comes from immunoSEQ multiplex PCR, and its TCRdb copy is limited to in-frame clones, with some not included. This table holds roughly 80,000 clones, roughly 80% found once. The chain joins TRBV27 to TRBJ1-5, with D perhaps matching TRBD1 (6 bases). This clonotype was obtained from a human donor in a cohort sampled during active COVID-19. The specimen sequenced was peripheral blood. CDR3 protein: CASSSPGHLGRPQHF. CDR3 DNA: TGTGCCAGCAGTTCTCCGGGACACCTAGGGCGGCCCCAGCATTTT.